The 13 T cell receptor beta chains below come from one sample, sequenced in a study of blood T cell repertoires in COVID-19. This table comes from immunoSEQ multiplex PCR, and its TCRdb copy is limited to in-frame clones, with some not included. Among 300,000 to 500,000 clones, roughly 90% were seen once, and the ten largest hold more than 0.85%. Sequenced material: PBMCs or T cells enriched from blood (not recorded which). These receptors originate from a woman in her 30s with acute COVID-19.

The chain has TRBV24-1 and TRBJ1-3, with D tentatively TRBD1 (6 bases). Germline V gene lookup returns CDR1 KGHDR and CDR2 SFDVKD. The CDR3 is made up of 11 amino acids. Trimming took 4 bases from V and 16 from J, leaving 13 bases between them. The CDR3 protein is CATSDTRDTYF. CDR3 sequence (DNA): TGTGCCACCAGTGACACCCGGGACACCTATTTT.

The V and J genes are TRBV6-4 and TRBJ2-1, with 9 nucleotides matching TRBD1. This CDR3 is built from 17 residues. Germline CDR1 is MRHNA and CDR2 is SNTAGT. Losses at the gene ends were 2 bases for V and 2 bases for J; bases not matched to a gene: 7. The chain's CDR3 is CASSDEEGTGPYNEQFF. CDR3 nucleotides: TGTGCCAGCAGTGACGAGGAGGGGACAGGGCCCTACAATGAGCAGTTCTTC.

The chain has TRBV2 and TRBJ1-3, with 10 bases fitting TRBD1. The CDR3 sequence is 15 residues long. The germline CDR1 and CDR2 sequences are SNHLY and FYNNEI. V shed 6 bases and J 7 bases; nucleotides not matched to a gene: 9. The CDR3 sequence is CASRQPRTGGNTIYF. For the CDR3, the DNA is TGTGCCAGCAGACAACCCCGGACAGGGGGGAACACCATATATTTT.

This rearrangement joins TRBV7-2 to TRBJ2-3, with D hard to call. The CDR3 extends over 13 amino acids. Trimming took off 1 base at V and 4 bases at J, with 6 bases between the two ends. Germline CDR1 SGHTA, CDR2 FQGNSA. Here the CDR3 reads CASSLERSDTQYF. The CDR3 region has the DNA TGTGCCAGCAGCTTAGAGAGGTCAGATACGCAGTATTTT.

The chain combines TRBV4-1 with TRBJ1-2; no reliable D call. This CDR3 has 16 residues. Germline lookup yields CDR1 MGHRA and CDR2 YSYEKL. Trimming removed 4 bases at V and 0 bases at J, with 15 bases between. The CDR3 sequence: CASSPNPGSSNYGYTF. CDR3 bases: TGCGCCAGCAGCCCTAACCCGGGGTCTTCTAACTATGGCTACACCTTC.

V usage is TRBV6-5 and J usage is TRBJ2-2, with D perhaps matching TRBD2 (6 bases). Germline loops: CDR1 MNHEY, CDR2 SVGAGI. CDR3 size: 14 residues. V was clipped by 8 bases and J by 3 bases, with 13 bases between them. The CDR3 here is CASFKWGDTGELFF. The CDR3 coding sequence is TGTGCCAGCTTTAAGTGGGGGGACACCGGGGAGCTGTTTTTT.

The chain uses TRBV10-3 and TRBJ2-3; 7 bases align to TRBD1. Germline CDR1 reads ENHRY; CDR2 reads SYGVKD. This CDR3 contains 15 residues. The V and J ends lost 11 bases and 2 bases, in that order; junction bases with no gene match: 13. The CDR3 sequence: CAVPTGTATTDTQYF. Here the CDR3 DNA reads TGTGCCGTTCCAACCGGGACAGCGACCACAGATACGCAGTATTTT.

This chain joins TRBV7-9 and TRBJ2-3; D gene uncertain. The ends were cut back, 6 bases at V and 3 bases at J, with 7 bases in the middle. This CDR3 has 12 residues. Germline values: CDR1 SEHNR, CDR2 FQNEAQ (reference sequence). The DNA of the CDR3 is TGTGCCAGCAGTAGAGAGACAGATACGCAGTATTTT. Translating gives CASSRETDTQYF. Filled out from reference TRBV7-9 and TRBJ2-3, the complete variable domain reads DTGVSQNPRHKITKRGQNVTFRCDPISEHNRLYWYRQTLGQGPEFLTYFQNEAQLEKSRLLSDRFSAERPKGSFSTLEIQRTEQGDSAMYLCASSRETDTQYFGPGTRLTVL.

The V call is TRBV7-6, the J call TRBJ1-1; D may be TRBD1 (5 bases). This CDR3 region has 12 residues. V lost 3 bases to trimming and J lost 9 bases, with 11 bases between them. Germline CDR1 is SGHVS and CDR2 is FNYEAQ. This CDR3 reads CASSLDNLKAFF. The CDR3 region has the DNA TGTGCCAGCAGCTTGGACAACCTGAAAGCTTTCTTT. The full variable domain, its missing parts supplied by reference TRBV7-6 and TRBJ1-1, is GAGVSQSPRYKVTKRGQDVALRCDPISGHVSLYWYRQALGQGPEFLTYFNYEAQQDKSGLPNDRFSAERPEGSISTLTIQRTEQRDSAMYRCASSLDNLKAFFGQGTRLTVV.

The rearrangement joins TRBV12-3 or TRBV12-4 to TRBJ2-7; D may be TRBD2 (5 bases). Trimming removed 3 bases from V and 5 bases from J, with 8 bases in between. The CDR3 has 12 residues. The CDR3 is CASSFSGNEQYF. The CDR3 region has the DNA TGTGCCAGCAGTTTTTCGGGAAACGAGCAGTACTTC.

This clone has a handful of counts. The chain carries TRBV6-1 and TRBJ1-5, with a tentative D call TRBD1 (6 bases). Germline CDR1 reads MNHNS; CDR2 reads SASEGT. Deletions cut 3 bases from V and 5 bases from J, with 11 bases between. The CDR3 totals 14 residues. The CDR3, as DNA: TGTGCCAGCAGTGATCCCCCAGGGGATCAGCCCCAGCATTTT. Translating gives CASSDPPGDQPQHF.

V and J are TRBV29-1 and TRBJ1-1; 7 positions match TRBD1. V shed 6 bases and J 1 base; nucleotides not matched to a gene: 5. CDR3 size: 13 residues. CDR1 SQVTM and CDR2 ANQGSEA come from the germline V gene. The CDR3 reads CSVSRDRNTEAFF. For the CDR3, the DNA is TGCAGCGTAAGCCGGGACAGGAACACTGAAGCTTTCTTT.

This clone is a singleton in its sample. This chain uses TRBV6-5 with TRBJ1-1; D perhaps matches TRBD1 (6 bases). V shed 4 bases and J shed 0 bases, with 12 bases lying between them. Germline CDR1 and CDR2: MNHEY and SVGAGI. The length of the CDR3 is 15 residues. CDR3 sequence (DNA): TGTGCCAGCAGTTTAAACAGGGTCATGAACACTGAAGCTTTCTTT. Protein sequence: CASSLNRVMNTEAFF.